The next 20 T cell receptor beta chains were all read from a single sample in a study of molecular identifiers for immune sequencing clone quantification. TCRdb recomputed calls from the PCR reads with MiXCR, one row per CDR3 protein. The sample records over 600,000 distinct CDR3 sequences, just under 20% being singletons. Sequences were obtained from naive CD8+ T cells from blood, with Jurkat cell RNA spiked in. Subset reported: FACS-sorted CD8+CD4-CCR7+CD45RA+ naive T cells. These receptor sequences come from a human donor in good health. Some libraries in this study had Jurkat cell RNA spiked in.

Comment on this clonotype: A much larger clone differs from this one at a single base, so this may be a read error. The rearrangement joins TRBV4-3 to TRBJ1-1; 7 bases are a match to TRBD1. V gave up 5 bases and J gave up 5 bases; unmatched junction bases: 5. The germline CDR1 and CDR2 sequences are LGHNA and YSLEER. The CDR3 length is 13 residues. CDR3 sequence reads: CASSSTGHTEAFF. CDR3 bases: TGCGCCAGCAGCTCGACAGGGCATACTGAAGCTTTCTTT.

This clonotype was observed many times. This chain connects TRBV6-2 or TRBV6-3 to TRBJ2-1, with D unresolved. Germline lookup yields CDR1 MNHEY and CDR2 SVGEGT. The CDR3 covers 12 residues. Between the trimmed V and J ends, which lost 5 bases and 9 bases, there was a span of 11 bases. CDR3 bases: TGTGCCAGCAGTGCTGAATTCGGTGAGCAGTTCTTC. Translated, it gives CASSAEFGEQFF.

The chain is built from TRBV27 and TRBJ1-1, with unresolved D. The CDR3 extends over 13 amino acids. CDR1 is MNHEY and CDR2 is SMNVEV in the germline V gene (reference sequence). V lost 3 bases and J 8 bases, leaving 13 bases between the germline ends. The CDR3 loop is CASSFDARSEAFF. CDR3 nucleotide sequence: TGTGCCAGCAGTTTTGACGCGCGTTCCGAAGCTTTCTTT.

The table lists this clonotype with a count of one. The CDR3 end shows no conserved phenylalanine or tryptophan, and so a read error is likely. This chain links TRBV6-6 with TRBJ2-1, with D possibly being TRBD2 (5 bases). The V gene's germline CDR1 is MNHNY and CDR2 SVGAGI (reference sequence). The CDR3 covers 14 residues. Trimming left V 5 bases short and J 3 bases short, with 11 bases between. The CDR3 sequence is CASSPSGGYNEQFV. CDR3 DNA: TGTGCCAGCAGTCCGAGCGGTGGCTACAATGAGCAGTTCGTC.

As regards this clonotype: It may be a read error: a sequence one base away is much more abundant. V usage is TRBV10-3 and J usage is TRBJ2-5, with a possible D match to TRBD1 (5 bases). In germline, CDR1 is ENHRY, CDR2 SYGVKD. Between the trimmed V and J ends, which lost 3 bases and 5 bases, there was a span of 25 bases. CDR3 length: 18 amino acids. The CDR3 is CAISDPSPTRVLAETQYF. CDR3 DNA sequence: TGTGCCATCAGTGACCCCTCCCCGACCAGGGTGCTGGCGGAGACCCAGTACTTC.

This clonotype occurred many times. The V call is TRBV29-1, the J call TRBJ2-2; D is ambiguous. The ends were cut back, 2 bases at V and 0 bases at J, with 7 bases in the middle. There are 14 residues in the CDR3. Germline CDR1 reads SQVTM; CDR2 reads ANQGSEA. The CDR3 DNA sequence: TGCAGCGTTGAATTATCCGCGAACACCGGGGAGCTGTTTTTT. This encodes CSVELSANTGELFF.

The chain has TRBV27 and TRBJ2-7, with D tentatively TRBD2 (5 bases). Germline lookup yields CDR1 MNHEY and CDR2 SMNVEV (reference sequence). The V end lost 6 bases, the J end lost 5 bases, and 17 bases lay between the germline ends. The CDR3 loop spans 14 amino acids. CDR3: CASSPAGRSDEQYF. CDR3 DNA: TGTGCCAGCAGCCCCGCGGGCAGGAGTGACGAGCAGTACTTC.

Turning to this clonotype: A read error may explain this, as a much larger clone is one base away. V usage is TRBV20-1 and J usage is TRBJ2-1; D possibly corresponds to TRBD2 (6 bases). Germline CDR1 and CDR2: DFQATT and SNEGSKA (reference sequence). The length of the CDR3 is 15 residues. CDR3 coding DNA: TGCAGTGCTAGAGGGGACTCCATAAACTACAATGAGCGGTTCTTC. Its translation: CSARGDSINYNERFF.

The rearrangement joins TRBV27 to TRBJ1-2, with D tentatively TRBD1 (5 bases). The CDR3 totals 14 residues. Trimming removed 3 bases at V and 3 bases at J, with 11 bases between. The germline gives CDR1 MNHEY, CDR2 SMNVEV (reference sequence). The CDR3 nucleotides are TGTGCCAGCAGTTTCCTTCAGGGTCACTATGGCTACACCTTC. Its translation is CASSFLQGHYGYTF.

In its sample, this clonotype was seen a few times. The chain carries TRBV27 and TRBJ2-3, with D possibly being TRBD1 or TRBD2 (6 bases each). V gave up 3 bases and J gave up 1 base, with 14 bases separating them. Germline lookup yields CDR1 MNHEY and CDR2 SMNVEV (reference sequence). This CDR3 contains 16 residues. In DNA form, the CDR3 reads TGTGCCAGCAGTTTCGGGGGCCGTCCGTGCACAGATACGCAGTATTTT. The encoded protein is CASSFGGRPCTDTQYF.

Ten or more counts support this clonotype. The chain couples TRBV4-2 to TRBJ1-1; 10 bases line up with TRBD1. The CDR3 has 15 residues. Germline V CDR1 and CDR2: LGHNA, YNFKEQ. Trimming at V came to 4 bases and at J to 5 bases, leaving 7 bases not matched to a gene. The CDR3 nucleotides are TGTGCCAGCAGCCCACGACAGGGGGCCAAGACTGAAGCTTTCTTT. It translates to CASSPRQGAKTEAFF.

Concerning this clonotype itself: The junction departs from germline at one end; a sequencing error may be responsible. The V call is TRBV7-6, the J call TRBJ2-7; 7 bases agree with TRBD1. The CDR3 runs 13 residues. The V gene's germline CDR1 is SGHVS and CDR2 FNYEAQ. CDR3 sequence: CASSTGTAYEQHF. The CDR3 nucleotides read TGTGCCAGCAGCACCGGGACAGCCTACGAGCAGCACTTC.

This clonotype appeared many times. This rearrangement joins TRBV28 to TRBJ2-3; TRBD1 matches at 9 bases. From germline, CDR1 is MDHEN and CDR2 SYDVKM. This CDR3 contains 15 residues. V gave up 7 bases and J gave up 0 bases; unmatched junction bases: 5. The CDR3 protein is CASKGTGSSTDTQYF. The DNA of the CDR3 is TGTGCCAGCAAAGGGACAGGGAGTAGCACAGATACGCAGTATTTT.

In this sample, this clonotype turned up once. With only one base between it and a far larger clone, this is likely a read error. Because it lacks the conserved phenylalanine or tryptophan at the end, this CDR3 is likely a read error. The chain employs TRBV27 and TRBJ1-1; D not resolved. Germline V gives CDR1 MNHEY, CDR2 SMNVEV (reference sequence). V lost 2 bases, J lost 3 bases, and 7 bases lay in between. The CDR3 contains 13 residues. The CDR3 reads CASSLLGDTEAFS. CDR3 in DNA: TGTGCCAGCAGTTTACTCGGCGACACTGAAGCTTTCTCT.

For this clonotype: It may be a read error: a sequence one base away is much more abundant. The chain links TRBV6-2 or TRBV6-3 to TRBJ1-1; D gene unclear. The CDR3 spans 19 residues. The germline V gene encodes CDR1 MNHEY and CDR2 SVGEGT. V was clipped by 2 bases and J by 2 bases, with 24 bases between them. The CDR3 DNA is TGTGCCAGCAGTTACGGATTGGGTCCCATGGAGGGATTTAACACTGAAGCTTTCTTT. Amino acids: CASSYGLGPMEGFNTEAFF.

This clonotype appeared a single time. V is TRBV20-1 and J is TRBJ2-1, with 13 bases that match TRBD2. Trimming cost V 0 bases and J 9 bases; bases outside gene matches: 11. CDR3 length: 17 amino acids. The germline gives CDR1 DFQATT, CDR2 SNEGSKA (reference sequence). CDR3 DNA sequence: TGCAGTGCTAGAGATCCGATACTAGCGGGGGGGCCTGGTGAGCAGTTCTTC. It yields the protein CSARDPILAGGPGEQFF.

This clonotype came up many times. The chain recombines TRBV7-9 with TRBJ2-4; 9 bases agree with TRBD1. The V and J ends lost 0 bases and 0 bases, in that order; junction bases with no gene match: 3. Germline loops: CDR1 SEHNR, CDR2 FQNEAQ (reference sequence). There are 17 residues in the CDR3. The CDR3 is CASSLADRGLAKNIQYF. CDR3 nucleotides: TGTGCCAGCAGCTTAGCGGACAGGGGCCTAGCCAAAAACATTCAGTACTTC.

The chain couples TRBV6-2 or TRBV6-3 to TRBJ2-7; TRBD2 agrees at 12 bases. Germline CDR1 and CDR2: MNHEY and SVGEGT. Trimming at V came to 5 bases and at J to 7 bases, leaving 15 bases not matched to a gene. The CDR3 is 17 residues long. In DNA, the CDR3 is TGTGCCAGCAGTATCGGGGCTAGCGGGAGGGCCGGTAGAGAGCAGTACTTC. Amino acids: CASSIGASGRAGREQYF.

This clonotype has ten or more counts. The DNA of the CDR3 is TGTGCCAGCAGCTTAGGGGACAGGGGAGTGGGCACAGATACGCAGTATTTT. Protein: CASSLGDRGVGTDTQYF. J is TRBJ2-3 and V is TRBV7-9, with 10 bases aligning to TRBD1. The trim removed 1 base at V and 1 base at J, leaving 5 bases unmatched. Per germline, CDR1 SEHNR and CDR2 FQNEAQ (reference sequence). The length of the CDR3 is 17 residues.

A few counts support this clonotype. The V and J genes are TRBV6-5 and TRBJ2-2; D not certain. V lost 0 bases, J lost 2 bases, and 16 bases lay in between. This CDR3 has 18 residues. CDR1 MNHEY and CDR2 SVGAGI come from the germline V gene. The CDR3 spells CASSYSYQPELNTGELFF. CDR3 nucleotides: TGTGCCAGCAGTTACTCTTACCAACCGGAACTAAACACCGGGGAGCTGTTTTTT.